This entry lists 17 T cell receptor beta chains sequenced from one sample in a study of CD8+CD57+ T cells in acquired aplastic anemia. Profiling that covered TCR beta VDJ and CDR3 relied on genomic DNA as its template. One entry per CDR3 protein, called by TCRdb with MiXCR from the reads. Of about 180,000 distinct CDR3 sequences listed, 35% to 50% are singletons. Sequenced input: sorted CD4+, CD8+, or CD8+CD57+ T cells (not recorded which) from PBMCs. The receptors stem from a human donor in good health.

This clonotype appeared many times. The chain carries TRBV9 and TRBJ2-1; D is unresolved. The CDR3 has 15 residues. Germline V gene data show CDR1 as SGDLS and CDR2 as YYNGEE. Trimming removed 0 bases from V and 4 bases from J, with 11 bases in between. This chain's CDR3 is CASSVGGTRYNEQFF. DNA of the CDR3: TGTGCCAGCAGCGTAGGAGGAACCAGATACAATGAGCAGTTCTTC.

V gene TRBV11-1 combines with J gene TRBJ2-1; D is ambiguous. CDR1 and CDR2 from the germline V gene are SGHAT and FQDESV (reference sequence). V shed 2 bases and J shed 0 bases, with 8 bases lying between them. This CDR3 has 15 residues. The CDR3 loop is CASSLRMSSYNEQFF. The CDR3 bases are TGTGCCAGCAGCTTACGGATGAGCTCCTACAATGAGCAGTTCTTC.

This clonotype showed up just a few times. The chain links TRBV28 to TRBJ2-1; tentatively, D is TRBD1 (6 bases). The germline CDR1 and CDR2 sequences are MDHEN and SYDVKM. There are 14 residues in the CDR3. Between the trimmed V and J ends, which lost 8 bases and 3 bases, there was a span of 14 bases. CDR3 bases: TGTGCCAGCGCGAACGACAGGTTCTACAATGAGCAGTTCTTC. Protein sequence: CASANDRFYNEQFF.

The table lists this clonotype with a few counts. The chain combines TRBV25-1 with TRBJ2-7; 7 bases agree with TRBD1. Trimming cost V 4 bases and J 4 bases; bases outside gene matches: 10. CDR1 is MGHDK and CDR2 is SYGVNS in the germline V gene. The CDR3 contains 15 residues. The CDR3 protein is CASSGGNRGGYEQYF. In DNA, the CDR3 is TGTGCCAGCAGTGGGGGGAACAGGGGTGGGTACGAGCAGTACTTC.

For the CDR3, the DNA is TGCAGCGTCGGCCGCGGTAGCGGAGGGCACAATGAGCAGTTCTTC. Its translation is CSVGRGSGGHNEQFF. The chain couples TRBV29-1 to TRBJ2-1; tentatively, D is TRBD2 (6 bases). CDR3 length: 15 residues. Germline V gene sequence: CDR1 SQVTM, CDR2 ANQGSEA. Trimming stripped 6 bases from V and 5 bases from J, with 20 bases between.

The chain couples TRBV20-1 to TRBJ2-7; D might be TRBD1 or TRBD2, each matching 7 bases. This CDR3 spans 13 amino acids. The V end was cut by 6 bases, the J end by 10 bases, with 22 bases between. CDR1 is DFQATT, CDR2 SNEGSKA, per germline (reference sequence). The CDR3 loop is CSARQGLERGQYF. The CDR3, as DNA: TGCAGTGCCAGACAGGGTCTCGAGCGGGGCCAGTACTTC.

By share of the sample, this clonotype is medium-sized. The rearrangement joins TRBV24-1 to TRBJ2-2; tentative D call: TRBD2 (5 bases). Germline V gene sequence: CDR1 KGHDR, CDR2 SFDVKD. Trimming removed 4 bases at V and 8 bases at J, with 13 bases between. There are 14 residues in the CDR3. In nucleotides, the CDR3 is TGTGCCACCAGTGACCCCTCTTCGGGAGGGGAGCTGTTTTTT. Amino acid sequence: CATSDPSSGGELFF.

The chain is built from TRBV15 and TRBJ1-6; the match to TRBD1 covers 10 bases. Looked up from germline, CDR1 is LNHNV and CDR2 is YYDKDF (reference sequence). V shed 4 bases, J shed 7 bases, and the junction held 7 bases outside the gene matches. The CDR3 is made up of 16 amino acids. This chain's CDR3 is CATSIGQGVGNSPLHF. The CDR3 DNA reads TGTGCCACCAGCATTGGACAGGGGGTCGGCAATTCACCCCTCCACTTT.

The gene calls are TRBV20-1 and TRBJ2-7; 11 bases line up with TRBD2. Germline lookup yields CDR1 DFQATT and CDR2 SNEGSKA (reference sequence). The ends lost 0 bases at V and 2 bases at J; junction bases unmatched: 6. CDR3 size: 16 residues. CDR3 nucleotide sequence: TGCAGTGCTAGAGATCGCGGTAGCGGGAGGGCCTACGAGCAGTACTTC. Translation gives CSARDRGSGRAYEQYF.

The chain carries TRBV10-3 and TRBJ2-1, with TRBD1 identical over 7 bases. The CDR3 is 12 amino acids. The germline V gene encodes CDR1 ENHRY and CDR2 SYGVKD. The J segment lost 5 bases and the V segment lost 11 bases, leaving 6 bases of the junction unmatched. CDR3 residues: CAAKTGDNEQFF. The CDR3 DNA reads TGTGCCGCCAAAACAGGGGACAATGAGCAGTTCTTC.

In regard to this clonotype: With a much larger clone just one base away, this may be a read error. This chain joins TRBV29-1 and TRBJ1-1; D is unclear. There are 12 residues in the CDR3. Germline CDR1 reads SQVTM; CDR2 reads ANQGSEA. The CDR3 DNA reads as TGCAGCGCTGAAAGCGAAAACAGTGAAGCTTTCTTT. Its translation: CSAESENSEAFF.

V gene TRBV20-1 combines with J gene TRBJ2-3, with TRBD1 as a possible D gene (7 bases). The CDR3 has 14 residues. V was shortened by 5 bases and J by 5 bases, with 17 bases between the two germline ends. Germline CDR1 reads DFQATT; CDR2 reads SNEGSKA (reference sequence). CDR3 coding DNA: TGCAGTGCTCCTAACAGGGGAGGAGGAGATACGCAGTATTTT. It translates to CSAPNRGGGDTQYF.

This clonotype occurred many times. V gene TRBV11-3 combines with J gene TRBJ1-4; a possible D gene is TRBD1 (5 bases). This CDR3 spans 14 amino acids. V was pared by 5 bases and J by 6 bases, with 13 bases between. The germline gives CDR1 SGHNT, CDR2 YENEEA. CDR3 nucleotides: TGTGCCAGCAGCCCCGGGACGGTACATGAAAAACTGTTTTTT. Protein sequence: CASSPGTVHEKLFF. Full variable domain (rest looked up from reference TRBV11-3 and TRBJ1-4): EAGVVQSPRYKIIEKKQPVAFWCNPISGHNTLYWYLQNLGQGPELLIRYENEEAVDDSQLPKDRFSAERLKGVDSTLKIQPAELGDSAVYLCASSPGTVHEKLFFGSGTQLSVL.

This clonotype was recorded at least ten times. This chain connects TRBV15 to TRBJ2-7; the match to TRBD1 covers 9 bases. Trimming took 0 bases from V and 2 from J; bases not matched to a gene: 2. CDR3 size: 15 residues. The germline CDR1 and CDR2 sequences are LNHNV and YYDKDF (reference sequence). The CDR3 sequence is CATSREGTGTYEQYF. As DNA, the CDR3 is TGTGCCACCAGCAGAGAAGGGACAGGGACCTACGAGCAGTACTTC. The full variable domain, its missing parts supplied by reference TRBV15 and TRBJ2-7, is DAMVIQNPRYQVTQFGKPVTLSCSQTLNHNVMYWYQQKSSQAPKLLFHYYDKDFNNEADTPDNFQSRRPNTSFCFLDIRSPGLGDTAMYLCATSREGTGTYEQYFGPGTRLTVT.

This chain uses TRBV10-2 with TRBJ2-5; TRBD1 is a possible D gene (6 bases). Germline CDR1 reads WSHSY; CDR2 reads SAAADI. The ends were cut back, 6 bases at V and 2 bases at J, with 10 bases in the middle. The CDR3 loop spans 13 amino acids. The DNA for the CDR3 is TGCGCCAGCAGGAGGGACACTCAAGAGACCCAGTACTTC. This sequence encodes CASRRDTQETQYF.

The chain links TRBV9 to TRBJ2-7, with a weak D call TRBD1 (7 bases). V lost 4 bases, J lost 5 bases, and 22 bases lay in between. Per germline, CDR1 SGDLS and CDR2 YYNGEE. The CDR3 spans 16 residues. Written as DNA, the CDR3 is TGTGCCAGCAGCCCCGGAGGGGGCGCAGGGTGGGACGAGCAGTACTTC. This sequence encodes CASSPGGGAGWDEQYF.

This clonotype was found many times. The chain is built from TRBV3-1 and TRBJ1-4; D call uncertain. V was cut by 0 bases and J by 4 bases, with 6 bases left in between. This CDR3 spans 14 amino acids. The germline V gene has CDR1 LGHDT and CDR2 YNNKEL (reference sequence). The chain's CDR3 is CASSQDSNNEKLFF. DNA of the CDR3: TGTGCCAGCAGCCAAGACAGCAATAATGAAAAACTGTTTTTT.